The rows below give T cell receptor beta chains drawn from one sample of a study of cytomegalovirus exposure and HLA in healthy donors. Some clones are missing from TCRdb's copy, which holds only in-frame ones; the method was immunoSEQ multiplex PCR. Its table lists 30,000 to 35,000 clones. The sequenced sample consisted of PBMCs. Every receptor here comes from a woman aged 40 to 50 in good health and CMV-seropositive. Both conserved end residues are trimmed from each CDR3. The D gene is left open where the match is weak.

V gene,J gene,D gene,CDR3 length,CDR3 protein
TRBV7-3,TRBJ2-3,TRBD2,15,ASSFFSTSGRRDTQY
TRBV5-1,TRBJ2-7,TRBD1,10,ASSFQGDEQY
TRBV7-9,TRBJ1-2,NA,12,ASSLVGHGYGYT
TRBV7-6,TRBJ2-3,TRBD2,14,ASSLVSGSGTDTQY
TRBV18,TRBJ2-7,TRBD1,13,ASSSSGQGFHEQY
TRBV27,TRBJ2-7,TRBD2,13,ASTGLAGDAYEQY
TRBV6-1,TRBJ1-1,NA,14,ASSERGVGLVTEAF
TRBV4-3,TRBJ2-7,TRBD1,12,ASSPVGQGHEQY
TRBV5-1,TRBJ1-5,NA,13,ASSYTGLVGQPQH
TRBV28,TRBJ1-5,NA,13,ASSSGTWVHQPQH
TRBV5-1,TRBJ1-4,TRBD1,13,ASSQGQGLYEKLF
TRBV12-5,TRBJ2-1,TRBD2,12,ASGPSGGNNEQF
TRBV18,TRBJ2-2,NA,13,ASSPLEVYTGELF
TRBV29-1,TRBJ2-7,TRBD2,14,SVVPGLAGGLYEQY
TRBV9,TRBJ2-3,NA,14,ASSVGNGRHGDTQY